The clone carrying this TCR beta chain has a handful of counts. This record comes from a study of cytomegalovirus exposure and HLA in healthy donors. This CDR3 is 16 amino acids long. Germline-derived CDR1 and CDR2 are SGHAT and FQNNGV. Trimming pared 6 bases from V and 0 bases from J, leaving 12 bases between. The PCR had 60 Vbeta and 13 Jbeta primers. Assay used: immunoSEQ multiplex PCR; TCRdb lists only in-frame clones, some missing. Of fewer than 140,000 clones in the sample, roughly 74% were seen once. This sequence originates from a man aged 35-49 years in good health and CMV-seronegative. Sequenced sample: PBMCs. The chain carries TRBV11-2 and TRBJ2-6; D remains unclear. CDR3 sequence reads: CASSPTVSSGANVLTF. CDR3 coding DNA: TGTGCCAGCAGTCCGACTGTAAGCTCTGGGGCCAACGTCCTGACTTTC.